The entry that follows covers one TCR beta chain sequence. The sample comes from a study of blood T cell repertoires in COVID-19. Overall study: Italy, Spain and the United States were the sources of the convalescent and acute COVID-19 samples. The cDNA or gDNA used as material had been derived from T cells, B-cell-depleted T cells, or PBMCs.

In the study's own analysis: Researchers report that nucleated cell counts were estimated from reference gene primer amplification. TCRdb's copy holds only in-frame clones and misses some; the assay was immunoSEQ multiplex PCR. Clone size and V and J calls were adopted from that table, with D and trimming inferred from the DNA. Of approximately 50,000 clones in the sample, around 90% were seen once. From germline, CDR1 is LGHNA and CDR2 YNFKEQ. This CDR3 region has 13 residues. Deletions cut 4 bases from V and 7 bases from J, with 8 bases between. Sequenced: peripheral blood. V gene TRBV4-2 combines with J gene TRBJ1-6; possible D gene TRBD1, 5 bases. This clonotype originated in a woman over 75 with acute or convalescent COVID-19. The CDR3, as DNA: TGTGCCAGCAGCCTACCAGGGAATTCACCCCTCCACTTT. It yields the protein CASSLPGNSPLHF.